This T cell receptor beta chain appears in the sequencing data of a study of shared clonotypes between healthy human individuals. Findings of the study overall: There were few donors, and this limited the genetic and exposure-history diversity represented.

CD45RA+ naive and CD45RA-negative memory subsets were separated from CD4+ cells. This clone was seen only once. No antigen is known for it. The CDR3 is 15 amino acids. Germline V CDR1 and CDR2: SQVTM, ANQGSEA. V was shortened by 7 bases and J by 5 bases, with 23 bases between the two germline ends. The protocol was immunoSEQ multiplex PCR, while the TCRdb copy is restricted to in-frame clones and leaves out a portion. Of roughly 1 million clones detected, 78% appear once; the ten largest clones hold approximately 0.5%. The genes are TRBV29-1 and TRBJ1-2; possibly TRBD1 for D (5 bases). Sequencing input: memory CD4+ T cells from PBMCs. Documented subset: CD45RA-negative fraction. The TCR sequence derives from a man aged 18 to 29 in good health. Some clones in this sample may be carry-over from other donors' samples. The CDR3 DNA sequence: TGCAGCGCTTTCACCCTGGGGGGGGAACAGTATGGCTACACCTTC. Translated, it gives CSAFTLGGEQYGYTF.